The clone carrying this T cell receptor beta chain was seen a few times. What it binds is unknown. In germline, CDR1 is ENHRY, CDR2 SYGVKD. The CDR3 is 13 residues long. With 5 bases clipped from V and 9 bases from J, the junction kept 6 bases outside the gene matches. These data originate in a study of long-term antiretroviral therapy in people with HIV. Study-wide findings and caveats: ART adherence was not documented, and neither viral resistance nor therapy changes had any data. Blood dates from the mid-2000s to the late 2010s, possibly under older ART regimens.

No fewer than two post-ART and no fewer than one pre-ART PBMC samples existed for each donor. The immunoSEQ assay was v3.0, run at survey level. This table comes from immunoSEQ multiplex PCR, and its TCRdb copy is limited to in-frame clones, with some not included. The profile shows under 25,000 clones, approximately 73% of them singletons. The TCR sequence derives from a woman aged 35 to 49 with HIV. The chain links TRBV10-3 to TRBJ1-5, with 8 bases matching TRBD1. Source: unsorted PBMCs, taken 0.5 years after starting antiretroviral therapy. As DNA, the CDR3 is TGTGCCATCAGTCACAGGGGGACATGGCCCCAGCATTTT. This sequence encodes CAISHRGTWPQHF.